The 10 T cell receptor beta chains presented below share a single source sample, sequenced in a study of T-cell reconstitution after alpha-beta-depleted transplantation in children listed by TCRdb under 2016. The treatment or condition label corresponds to: allogeneic hematopoietic cell transplantation with graft depleted of TCRalphabeta T cells and CD19 B cells. The library was produced with PCR. Sequencing used an Illumina HiSeq 2500. TCR library preparation used molecular barcoding, with unique molecular identifiers applied to normalize quantification of the TCRbeta repertoire. TCRdb reprocessed the public reads (quality trimming at Q25 with fastp, clone calling with MiXCR) and kept in-frame beta chains. Duplicate CDR3 protein sequences are folded into a single record with the most common DNA and genes. The sample yields under 850,000 distinct CDR3 sequences; around 12% were counted once. Roughly 0.84% of the sample goes to the ten largest clones.

Sequences were derived from PBMCs, sampled before TCRalphabeta/CD19-depleted stem cell transplant. These receptors were taken from a girl under 10 years old with congenital amegakaryocytic thrombocytopenia, due to receive a stem cell transplant.

The chain recombines TRBV27 with TRBJ2-3; possible D gene TRBD1, 6 bases. The CDR3 sequence is 16 residues long. The V end lost 6 bases, the J end lost 1 base, and 17 bases lay between the germline ends. Germline V CDR1 and CDR2: MNHEY, SMNVEV (reference sequence). CDR3 residues: CASSIKQGTGTDTQYF. CDR3 sequence (DNA): TGTGCCAGCAGCATTAAACAGGGCACGGGCACAGATACGCAGTATTTT.

V and J are TRBV15 and TRBJ2-7; D perhaps matches TRBD2 (5 bases). V shed 1 base and J shed 7 bases, with 8 bases lying between them. CDR1 LNHNV and CDR2 YYDKDF come from the germline V gene (reference sequence). The CDR3 consists of 12 residues. CDR3 DNA sequence: TGTGCCACCAGCAGAGGAACGGGAGAGCAGTACTTC. Translation gives CATSRGTGEQYF.

This clonotype has more than one count but fewer than ten. V usage is TRBV7-8 and J usage is TRBJ2-1; TRBD2 matches at 14 bases. With V trimmed by 1 base and J by 6 bases, 2 bases remained unmatched. The CDR3 covers 16 residues. Per the germline V gene, CDR1 is SGHVS and CDR2 is FQNEAQ. CDR3 DNA: TGTGCCAGCAGCTTAGTGGGGACTAGCGGGAGCAATGAGCAGTTCTTC. The encoded protein is CASSLVGTSGSNEQFF.

The chain links TRBV2 to TRBJ2-5; D call uncertain. CDR3 length equals 16 residues. V was pared by 3 bases and J by 5 bases, with 19 bases between. Germline V lookup: CDR1 SNHLY, CDR2 FYNNEI. The CDR3 nucleotides are TGTGCCAGCAGTGAGGGCATCCTAGGGCTCACGGAGACCCAGTACTTC. It translates to CASSEGILGLTETQYF.

Ten or more counts support this clonotype. CDR3 loop: CASSSDSGPNTGELFF. As DNA, the CDR3 is TGTGCCAGCAGCTCCGATAGCGGGCCGAACACCGGGGAGCTGTTTTTT. The rearrangement joins TRBV7-2 to TRBJ2-2, with 7 positions matching TRBD2. The V gene end was trimmed by 4 bases and the J gene end by 0 bases; junction bases not matched to a gene: 5. The germline CDR1 and CDR2 sequences are SGHTA and FQGNSA. The CDR3 spans 16 residues.

This clonotype was detected many times. The chain uses TRBV6-1 and TRBJ1-5; 11 bases are a match to TRBD1. CDR1 MNHNS and CDR2 SASEGT come from the germline V gene. V shed 7 bases and J 2 bases; nucleotides not matched to a gene: 7. This CDR3 region has 16 residues. CDR3 loop: CASNVGTGGRNQPQHF. In DNA form, the CDR3 reads TGTGCCAGCAATGTCGGGACAGGGGGTCGCAATCAGCCCCAGCATTTT.

Only a few counts were recorded for this clonotype. This chain connects TRBV7-3 to TRBJ2-3; D is undetermined. The CDR3 extends over 15 amino acids. Trimming shortened V by 1 base and J by 9 bases, and 17 bases separated the two germline ends. The germline gives CDR1 SGHTA, CDR2 FQGTGA. CDR3 residues: CASSLIGSSDYTQYF. CDR3 bases: TGTGCCAGCAGCTTAATAGGCTCGTCAGATTACACGCAGTATTTT.

The chain combines TRBV5-8 with TRBJ2-7, with 15 nucleotides matching TRBD2. CDR3 length: 17 residues. V lost 4 bases to trimming and J lost 4 bases; unmatched junction nucleotides: 9. CDR1 is SGHTS, CDR2 YDEGEE, per germline. The CDR3 spells CASSGPWTSGRGYEQYF. Written as DNA, the CDR3 is TGTGCCAGCAGCGGACCCTGGACTAGCGGGAGGGGATACGAGCAGTACTTC. The full variable domain, completed using reference TRBV5-8 and TRBJ2-7, is EAGVTQSPTHLIKTRGQQATLRCSPISGHTSVYWYQQALGLGLQFLLWYDEGEERNRGNFPPRFSGRQFPNYSSELNVNALELEDSALYLCASSGPWTSGRGYEQYFGPGTRLTVT.

The chain combines TRBV5-5 with TRBJ2-7; no firm D call. V lost 4 bases, J lost 1 base, and 15 bases lay in between. The CDR3 covers 15 residues. Germline V gene sequence: CDR1 SGHKS, CDR2 YYEKEE (reference sequence). The CDR3 DNA follows: TGTGCCAGCAGCGGGTTACAGTCTCGGTCCTACGAGCAGTACTTC. Encoded protein: CASSGLQSRSYEQYF.

Regarding this clonotype: Its ends do not fully match the called genes, so a read error is possible. This chain links TRBV12-3 or TRBV12-4 with TRBJ2-7, with TRBD1 identical over 11 bases. This CDR3 has 14 residues. The CDR3 nucleotides read TGTGCCATCAGTTATGGACAGGGGGCAAGAGAGCAGTACTTC. It encodes CAISYGQGAREQYF.